This TCR beta chain came from a study of T cell changes during pregnancy in multiple sclerosis. V was cut by 4 bases and J by 1 base, with 11 bases left in between. There are 15 residues in the CDR3. Germline CDR1 SGHAT, CDR2 FQNNGV. Assay: immunoSEQ multiplex PCR; the TCRdb copy retains only in-frame clones and omits some. The data hold 90,000 or so clones, with about 90% observed a single time. The sequenced sample was PBMCs, obtained in the first trimester of pregnancy. J is TRBJ2-1 and V is TRBV11-2; tentative D call: TRBD1 (6 bases). The receptor was isolated from a female donor in good health, serving as a control in a pregnancy study. Some clones in this sample may be carry-over from other donors' samples. The CDR3, as DNA: TGTGCCAGCAGCTCACAGGGATATTCCTACAATGAGCAGTTCTTC. Its translation: CASSSQGYSYNEQFF.